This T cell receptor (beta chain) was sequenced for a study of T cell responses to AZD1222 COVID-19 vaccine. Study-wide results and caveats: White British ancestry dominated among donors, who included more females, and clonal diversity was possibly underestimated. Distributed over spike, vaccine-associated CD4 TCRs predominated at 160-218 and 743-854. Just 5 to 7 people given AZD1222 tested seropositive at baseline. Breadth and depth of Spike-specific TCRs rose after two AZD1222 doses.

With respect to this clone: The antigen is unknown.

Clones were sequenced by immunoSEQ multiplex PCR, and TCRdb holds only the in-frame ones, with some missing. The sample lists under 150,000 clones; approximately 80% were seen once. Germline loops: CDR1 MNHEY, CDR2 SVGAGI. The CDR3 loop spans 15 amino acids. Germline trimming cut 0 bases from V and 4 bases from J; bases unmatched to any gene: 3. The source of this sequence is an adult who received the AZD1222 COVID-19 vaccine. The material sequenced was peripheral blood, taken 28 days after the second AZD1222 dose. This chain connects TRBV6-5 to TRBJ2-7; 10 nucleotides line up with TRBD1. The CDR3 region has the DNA TGTGCCAGCAGTTACTCCTGGACAGGGGGATACGAGCAGTACTTC. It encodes CASSYSWTGGYEQYF.